This T cell receptor beta chain was identified in a study of CD8 T cells in Susac syndrome. Background on the study: Active disease was present in about 6 of the sequenced Susac syndrome patients, whereas about eight of them were in remission. Patients with Susac syndrome had blood drawn and were at that point therapy-naive, on corticosteroids, or on intravenous immunoglobulin alone.

V gave up 1 base and J gave up 0 bases, with 13 bases separating them. This CDR3 is built from 17 residues. Germline CDR1 is MGHRA and CDR2 is YSYEKL. A quantity of about 0.5 to 1 ug RNA underwent reverse transcription using random hexamers. TCRdb independently ran MiXCR on the immunoSEQ multiplex PCR reads; one entry per CDR3 protein. The table has about 200,000 distinct CDR3 sequences, 91% seen once. Susac syndrome patients met recently defined diagnostic criteria for definite or probable disease. The genes are TRBV4-1 and TRBJ1-3; D unresolved. The sequenced sample consisted of CD4+ T cells from PBMCs. The sequence was collected from a human donor with Susac syndrome. In DNA, the CDR3 is TGCGCCAGCAGCCAAGTGGGTAGTCGTCTCTCTGGAAACACCATATATTTT. It specifies CASSQVGSRLSGNTIYF.